Listed below are T cell receptor beta chains from one sample, sequenced in a study of immune evolution from preneoplasia to lung adenocarcinoma. Sequenced by immunoSEQ multiplex PCR; TCRdb stores in-frame clones only, minus some. The sample yields 9,500 to 10,000 clones, just under 80% seen once. The specimen sequenced was FFPE lung adenocarcinoma in situ tissue. The receptors originated from a person of 80 years or more with lung adenocarcinoma. Each CDR3 is given with its conserved first and last residue. The D gene is left open where the match is weak. Clone size is not always given. Where it is, it says once, few, many or a class for expanded clones.

d_call clone_size j_call v_call cdr3_aa cdr3_nt
- - TRBJ1-1 TRBV10-3 CAIRERPEGTEAFF TGTGCCATCAGAGAAAGACCCGAGGGGACTGAAGCTTTCTTT
TRBD2 few TRBJ2-5 TRBV5-6 CASSLVLAGVETQYF TGTGCCAGCAGCTTGGTTCTAGCGGGGGTTGAGACCCAGTACTTC
TRBD2 - TRBJ2-7 TRBV11-3 CASSRGGRSDEQYF TGTGCCAGCAGCCGGGGGGGGCGATCTGACGAGCAGTACTTC
TRBD1 - TRBJ2-7 TRBV2 CASSSTGVYEQYF TGTGCCAGCAGTTCTACAGGGGTCTACGAGCAGTACTTC
- - TRBJ2-1 TRBV9 CASSVVRGGEQFF TGTGCCAGCAGCGTAGTGAGGGGGGGGGAGCAGTTCTTC
- - TRBJ2-3 TRBV7-9 CASSFGGALSTDTQYF TGTGCCAGCAGCTTTGGGGGGGCACTTAGCACAGATACGCAGTATTTT
TRBD1 - TRBJ1-2 TRBV6-5 CASRLAGQGFNGYTF TGTGCCAGCAGGCTAGCGGGACAGGGATTTAATGGCTACACCTTC
- once TRBJ1-6 TRBV7-2 CASSIDYGNSPLHF TGTGCCAGCAGCATCGACTACGGTAATTCACCCCTCCACTTT
- - TRBJ1-2 TRBV4-2 CASSQGQDYGYTF TGTGCCAGCAGCCAAGGACAGGACTATGGCTACACCTTC
TRBD1 - TRBJ1-3 TRBV10-3 CATRTGYSGNTIYF TGTGCCACCCGGACAGGCTACTCTGGAAACACCATATATTTT
TRBD2 - TRBJ2-2 TRBV2 CASSGTSGGVIAGELFF TGTGCCAGCAGTGGAACTAGCGGGGGGGTGATCGCCGGGGAGCTGTTTTTT
- medium-sized TRBJ1-2 TRBV13 CASSRSPGDYGYTF TGTGCCAGCAGCCGATCTCCAGGGGACTATGGCTACACCTTC
- - TRBJ1-1 TRBV28 CASSLLGRDHWDTEAFF TGTGCCAGCAGTTTACTCGGCAGGGACCATTGGGACACTGAAGCTTTCTTT
- few TRBJ1-6 TRBV11-3 CASRGGTPNSPLHF TGTGCCAGCAGGGGGGGGACACCAAATTCACCCCTCCACTTT
- - TRBJ1-1 TRBV28 CASQGPGSMGAFF TGTGCCAGCCAGGGTCCAGGGTCCATGGGGGCTTTCTTT
TRBD1 - TRBJ2-3 TRBV28 CASSIHRGQQGDTQYF TGTGCCAGCAGTATCCACAGGGGGCAACAGGGAGATACGCAGTATTTT
TRBD1 - TRBJ2-1 TRBV7-2 CASSLKDRKYNEQFF TGTGCCAGCAGCCTTAAGGACAGGAAGTACAATGAGCAGTTCTTC
TRBD1 - TRBJ1-2 TRBV7-8 CASSYPGTGGYTF TGTGCCAGCAGCTACCCCGGGACAGGGGGCTACACCTTC
TRBD2 - TRBJ2-1 TRBV4-2 CASSQEAAGGRNEQFF TGTGCCAGCAGCCAAGAAGCAGCGGGGGGGCGCAATGAGCAGTTCTTC
- - TRBJ2-3 TRBV4-1 CASSPGRPSTDTQYF TGCGCCAGCAGCCCGGGACGGCCTAGCACAGATACGCAGTATTTT
- - TRBJ2-4 TRBV5-6 CASSLNGVAKNIQYF TGTGCCAGCAGCTTGAACGGGGTAGCCAAAAACATTCAGTACTTC
TRBD2 - TRBJ2-7 TRBV6-5 CASSPTSGVSYEQYF TGTGCCAGCAGTCCGACTAGCGGGGTTTCCTACGAGCAGTACTTC
- - TRBJ2-1 TRBV10-3 CAISEPNSGGAYNEQFF TGTGCCATCAGTGAGCCGAACTCGGGCGGGGCATACAATGAGCAGTTCTTC
TRBD2 once TRBJ2-1 TRBV4-2 CASSPVGRASGGTTGEQFF TGTGCCAGCAGCCCCGTCGGCAGGGCTAGCGGGGGAACCACAGGTGAGCAGTTCTTC
- - TRBJ2-5 TRBV28 CASSRGQEETQYF TGTGCCAGCAGCCGGGGACAAGAGGAGACCCAGTACTTC
TRBD1 few TRBJ2-5 TRBV15 CATSRTGPQETQYF TGTGCCACCAGCAGGACAGGGCCCCAAGAGACCCAGTACTTC